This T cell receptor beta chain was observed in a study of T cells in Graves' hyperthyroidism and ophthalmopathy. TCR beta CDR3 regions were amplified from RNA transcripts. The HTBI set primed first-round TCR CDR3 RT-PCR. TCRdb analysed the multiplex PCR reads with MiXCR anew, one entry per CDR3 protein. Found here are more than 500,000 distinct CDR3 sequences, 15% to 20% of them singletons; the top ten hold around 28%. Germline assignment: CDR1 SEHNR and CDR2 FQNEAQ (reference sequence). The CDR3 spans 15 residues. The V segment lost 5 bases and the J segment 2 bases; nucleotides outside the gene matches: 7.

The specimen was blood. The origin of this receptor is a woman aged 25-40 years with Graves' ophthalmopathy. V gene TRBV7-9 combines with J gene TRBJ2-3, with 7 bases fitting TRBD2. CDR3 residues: CASSTGTTNTDTQYF. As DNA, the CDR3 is TGTGCCAGCAGCACCGGGACTACCAACACAGATACGCAGTATTTT.